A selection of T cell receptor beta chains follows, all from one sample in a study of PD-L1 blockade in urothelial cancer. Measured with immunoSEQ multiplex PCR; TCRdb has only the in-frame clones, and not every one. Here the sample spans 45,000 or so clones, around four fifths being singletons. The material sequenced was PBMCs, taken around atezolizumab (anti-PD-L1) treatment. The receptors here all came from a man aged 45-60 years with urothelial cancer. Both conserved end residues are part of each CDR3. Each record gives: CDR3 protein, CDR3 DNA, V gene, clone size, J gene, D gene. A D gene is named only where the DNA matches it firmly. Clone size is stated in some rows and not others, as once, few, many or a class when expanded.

CDR3aa: CASSLGTGDLYGYTF; CDR3nt: TGCGCCAGCAGCCTGGGGACAGGGGACCTCTATGGCTACACCTTC; v_gene: TRBV5-1; abundance: once; j_gene: TRBJ1-2; d_gene: TRBD1
CDR3aa: CASSRQGLTEAFF; CDR3nt: TGTGCCAGCAGCCGACAGGGGTTGACTGAAGCTTTCTTT; v_gene: TRBV14; abundance: -; j_gene: TRBJ1-1; d_gene: TRBD1
CDR3aa: CASSILAGGPQNIQYF; CDR3nt: TGTGCCAGCAGCATTTTAGCGGGAGGGCCCCAAAACATTCAGTACTTC; v_gene: TRBV6-6; abundance: -; j_gene: TRBJ2-4; d_gene: TRBD2
CDR3aa: CASSEAYRANGNTIYF; CDR3nt: TGTGCCAGCAGTGAAGCGTACAGGGCAAATGGAAACACCATATATTTT; v_gene: TRBV6-1; abundance: few; j_gene: TRBJ1-3; d_gene: -
CDR3aa: CAIRGTGGIEAFF; CDR3nt: TGTGCCATCAGAGGGACAGGGGGCATCGAAGCTTTCTTT; v_gene: TRBV10-3; abundance: once; j_gene: TRBJ1-1; d_gene: TRBD1
CDR3aa: CASSRDRGLVEAFF; CDR3nt: TGTGCCAGTAGTAGAGACAGGGGGCTGGTTGAAGCTTTCTTT; v_gene: TRBV19; abundance: -; j_gene: TRBJ1-1; d_gene: TRBD1
CDR3aa: CASSKAPQYNQPQHF; CDR3nt: TGTGCCAGCAGCAAAGCTCCACAGTACAATCAGCCCCAGCATTTT; v_gene: TRBV21-1; abundance: -; j_gene: TRBJ1-5; d_gene: -
CDR3aa: CASSSRQVYGYTF; CDR3nt: TGTGCCAGCAGCAGCAGACAGGTGTATGGCTACACCTTC; v_gene: TRBV7-2; abundance: -; j_gene: TRBJ1-2; d_gene: -
CDR3aa: CASSDEDGNTGELFF; CDR3nt: TGTGCCAGCAGTGATGAGGATGGAAACACCGGGGAGCTGTTTTTT; v_gene: TRBV6-1; abundance: medium-sized; j_gene: TRBJ2-2; d_gene: -
CDR3aa: CASTSQGLGEQYF; CDR3nt: TGTGCCAGCACCTCTCAGGGGCTGGGCGAGCAGTACTTC; v_gene: TRBV2; abundance: -; j_gene: TRBJ2-7; d_gene: -
CDR3aa: CASSQVTGTGNNEQFF; CDR3nt: TGTGCCAGCAGCCAAGTTACCGGGACAGGGAATAATGAGCAGTTCTTC; v_gene: TRBV4-2; abundance: -; j_gene: TRBJ2-1; d_gene: TRBD1
CDR3aa: CASLHPGGTEAFF; CDR3nt: TGCGCCAGCCTACATCCTGGCGGCACTGAAGCTTTCTTT; v_gene: TRBV5-1; abundance: -; j_gene: TRBJ1-1; d_gene: -
CDR3aa: CASSLTESSYEQYF; CDR3nt: TGTGCCAGCAGCTTAACCGAGAGCTCCTACGAGCAGTACTTC; v_gene: TRBV7-9; abundance: once; j_gene: TRBJ2-7; d_gene: -
CDR3aa: CAWSVDNEQFF; CDR3nt: TGTGCCTGGAGTGTCGACAATGAGCAGTTCTTC; v_gene: TRBV30; abundance: -; j_gene: TRBJ2-1; d_gene: -
CDR3aa: CASSVGQGVFNEKLFF; CDR3nt: TGTGCCAGCAGCGTAGGACAGGGGGTGTTTAATGAAAAACTGTTTTTT; v_gene: TRBV9; abundance: -; j_gene: TRBJ1-4; d_gene: TRBD1
CDR3aa: CASRTGPGANVLTF; CDR3nt: TGTGCCAGTAGGACAGGCCCTGGGGCCAACGTCCTGACTTTC; v_gene: TRBV19; abundance: -; j_gene: TRBJ2-6; d_gene: -
CDR3aa: CASSPTGSNQPQHF; CDR3nt: TGTGCCAGCAGCCCTACAGGGAGCAATCAGCCCCAGCATTTT; v_gene: TRBV11-2; abundance: -; j_gene: TRBJ1-5; d_gene: -
CDR3aa: CASSAQGLAGETQYF; CDR3nt: TGTGCCAGCAGCGCCCAGGGACTAGCGGGAGAGACCCAGTACTTC; v_gene: TRBV9; abundance: -; j_gene: TRBJ2-5; d_gene: TRBD2
CDR3aa: CASSPQGRANTGELFF; CDR3nt: TGTGCCAGCAGCCCCCAAGGGAGAGCGAACACCGGGGAGCTGTTTTTT; v_gene: TRBV7-3; abundance: -; j_gene: TRBJ2-2; d_gene: -
CDR3aa: CASSPVAGNTEAFF; CDR3nt: TGTGCCAGCAGCCCCGTGGCAGGGAACACTGAAGCTTTCTTT; v_gene: TRBV6-5; abundance: -; j_gene: TRBJ1-1; d_gene: -
CDR3aa: CASSPRQGAEAFF; CDR3nt: TGTGCCAGCAGCCCCCGACAGGGGGCTGAAGCTTTCTTT; v_gene: TRBV7-2; abundance: -; j_gene: TRBJ1-1; d_gene: TRBD1
CDR3aa: CASSQEPGQGTGELFF; CDR3nt: TGCGCCAGCAGCCAGGAGCCGGGACAGGGGACCGGGGAGCTGTTTTTT; v_gene: TRBV4-1; abundance: few; j_gene: TRBJ2-2; d_gene: TRBD1
CDR3aa: CASSLVRGRAGGEQFF; CDR3nt: TGCGCCAGCAGCTTGGTTCGCGGGAGAGCCGGGGGTGAGCAGTTCTTC; v_gene: TRBV5-1; abundance: -; j_gene: TRBJ2-1; d_gene: TRBD2
CDR3aa: CASGGQGVAGEQFF; CDR3nt: TGTGCCAGCGGAGGACAGGGGGTCGCAGGTGAGCAGTTCTTC; v_gene: TRBV11-1; abundance: -; j_gene: TRBJ2-1; d_gene: TRBD1
CDR3aa: CAWHPGVTGELFF; CDR3nt: TGTGCCTGGCACCCGGGAGTTACCGGGGAGCTGTTTTTT; v_gene: TRBV30; abundance: -; j_gene: TRBJ2-2; d_gene: -
CDR3aa: CASSFGTSGIDEQFF; CDR3nt: TGTGCCAGCAGCTTCGGGACTAGCGGGATCGATGAGCAGTTCTTC; v_gene: TRBV5-4; abundance: once; j_gene: TRBJ2-1; d_gene: TRBD2
CDR3aa: CASSLRGNTEAFF; CDR3nt: TGTGCCAGCTCACTCAGGGGCAACACTGAAGCTTTCTTT; v_gene: TRBV18; abundance: -; j_gene: TRBJ1-1; d_gene: -
CDR3aa: CASSPQEFQPQHF; CDR3nt: TGTGCCAGCTCACCACAGGAGTTTCAGCCCCAGCATTTT; v_gene: TRBV18; abundance: few; j_gene: TRBJ1-5; d_gene: -
CDR3aa: CASSFSTGEDYGYTF; CDR3nt: TGTGCCAGCAGCTTCTCGACAGGTGAAGACTATGGCTACACCTTC; v_gene: TRBV7-9; abundance: -; j_gene: TRBJ1-2; d_gene: -
CDR3aa: CASSGPGQGNTEAFF; CDR3nt: TGTGCCAGCAGCGGACCGGGACAGGGGAACACTGAAGCTTTCTTT; v_gene: TRBV5-5; abundance: once; j_gene: TRBJ1-1; d_gene: TRBD1
CDR3aa: CASSFLRDPNSPLHF; CDR3nt: TGTGCCAGCAGTTTCCTCAGGGATCCTAATTCACCCCTCCACTTT; v_gene: TRBV6-1; abundance: once; j_gene: TRBJ1-6; d_gene: -
CDR3aa: CASSLARPRDTQYF; CDR3nt: TGTGCCAGCAGCTTAGCCAGGCCTCGGGATACGCAGTATTTT; v_gene: TRBV5-6; abundance: few; j_gene: TRBJ2-3; d_gene: -
CDR3aa: CASSSPGQGAYEQYF; CDR3nt: TGTGCCAGCAGCTCCCCGGGACAGGGGGCCTACGAGCAGTACTTC; v_gene: TRBV16; abundance: once; j_gene: TRBJ2-7; d_gene: TRBD1
CDR3aa: CASSSGGTIPGELFF; CDR3nt: TGTGCCAGCAGTTCAGGGGGAACAATCCCCGGGGAGCTGTTTTTT; v_gene: TRBV27; abundance: -; j_gene: TRBJ2-2; d_gene: TRBD1
CDR3aa: CASSPIGQGGYGYTF; CDR3nt: TGTGCCAGCAGCCCCATTGGGCAGGGGGGCTATGGCTACACCTTC; v_gene: TRBV7-9; abundance: -; j_gene: TRBJ1-2; d_gene: TRBD1
CDR3aa: CASRIQTGGEGQPQHF; CDR3nt: TGTGCCAGCAGAATCCAGACAGGGGGCGAGGGTCAGCCCCAGCATTTT; v_gene: TRBV6-6; abundance: -; j_gene: TRBJ1-5; d_gene: TRBD1
CDR3aa: CASSVNRVGYGYTF; CDR3nt: TGTGCCAGCAGTGTAAACAGGGTCGGCTATGGCTACACCTTC; v_gene: TRBV2; abundance: -; j_gene: TRBJ1-2; d_gene: -
CDR3aa: CASRGLEGGDGGYTF; CDR3nt: TGTGCCAGCAGGGGCCTAGAAGGGGGCGACGGTGGCTACACCTTC; v_gene: TRBV7-9; abundance: -; j_gene: TRBJ1-2; d_gene: TRBD1
CDR3aa: CASNQASSYNEQFF; CDR3nt: TGTGCCAGTAATCAAGCAAGCTCCTACAATGAGCAGTTCTTC; v_gene: TRBV19; abundance: -; j_gene: TRBJ2-1; d_gene: -
CDR3aa: CASSNGARYEQYF; CDR3nt: TGTGCCAGCAGCAACGGAGCTCGCTACGAGCAGTACTTC; v_gene: TRBV7-2; abundance: -; j_gene: TRBJ2-7; d_gene: -
CDR3aa: CASSQGTRTDTQYF; CDR3nt: TGTGCCAGCAGCCAAGGGACTCGCACAGATACGCAGTATTTT; v_gene: TRBV5-4; abundance: -; j_gene: TRBJ2-3; d_gene: -
CDR3aa: CASSPDRLAMNTEAFF; CDR3nt: TGTGCCAGCAGCCCAGACAGGCTCGCGATGAACACTGAAGCTTTCTTT; v_gene: TRBV9; abundance: -; j_gene: TRBJ1-1; d_gene: -
CDR3aa: CASGGTGTVGETQYF; CDR3nt: TGTGCCAGCGGCGGGACAGGGACGGTCGGCGAGACCCAGTACTTC; v_gene: TRBV2; abundance: once; j_gene: TRBJ2-5; d_gene: TRBD1
CDR3aa: CASSPRTRTGNEQFF; CDR3nt: TGTGCCAGCTCACCTCGGACTAGGACGGGGAATGAGCAGTTCTTC; v_gene: TRBV18; abundance: -; j_gene: TRBJ2-1; d_gene: TRBD2
CDR3aa: CAWSSGTGADTQYF; CDR3nt: TGTGCCTGGAGTTCCGGGACAGGGGCAGATACGCAGTATTTT; v_gene: TRBV30; abundance: -; j_gene: TRBJ2-3; d_gene: TRBD1
CDR3aa: CASSLSTATNEKLFF; CDR3nt: TGTGCCAGCAGTTTATCTACAGCAACTAATGAAAAACTGTTTTTT; v_gene: TRBV28; abundance: -; j_gene: TRBJ1-4; d_gene: -
CDR3aa: CASILDRVENTGELFF; CDR3nt: TGCGCCAGCATCCTCGACAGGGTTGAGAACACCGGGGAGCTGTTTTTT; v_gene: TRBV5-1; abundance: -; j_gene: TRBJ2-2; d_gene: TRBD1
CDR3aa: CASSELGVESYGYTF; CDR3nt: TGTGCCAGCAGTGAACTCGGGGTAGAGAGCTATGGCTACACCTTC; v_gene: TRBV2; abundance: -; j_gene: TRBJ1-2; d_gene: -
CDR3aa: CASSEASGRPTSSYEQYF; CDR3nt: TGTGCCAGCAGTGAAGCGAGCGGCCGACCCACAAGCTCCTACGAGCAGTACTTC; v_gene: TRBV6-1; abundance: -; j_gene: TRBJ2-7; d_gene: -
CDR3aa: CASSSPGTDQETQYF; CDR3nt: TGTGCCAGCAGTTCCCCCGGGACAGATCAAGAGACCCAGTACTTC; v_gene: TRBV6-6; abundance: -; j_gene: TRBJ2-5; d_gene: TRBD1
CDR3aa: CSVESGRAGEQYF; CDR3nt: TGCAGCGTTGAAAGCGGGAGAGCTGGGGAGCAGTACTTC; v_gene: TRBV29-1; abundance: -; j_gene: TRBJ2-7; d_gene: TRBD2
CDR3aa: CASSDSGNQPQHF; CDR3nt: TGTGCCAGCAGTGACTCAGGGAATCAGCCCCAGCATTTT; v_gene: TRBV6-1; abundance: -; j_gene: TRBJ1-5; d_gene: -
CDR3aa: CASSRTGNYGYTF; CDR3nt: TGTGCCAGCAGTAGGACAGGCAACTATGGCTACACCTTC; v_gene: TRBV6-1; abundance: -; j_gene: TRBJ1-2; d_gene: TRBD1
CDR3aa: CASSLDRFMAGKGYGYTF; CDR3nt: TGTGCCAGCAGCTTAGATCGATTTATGGCAGGGAAGGGGTATGGCTACACCTTC; v_gene: TRBV11-2; abundance: -; j_gene: TRBJ1-2; d_gene: -
CDR3aa: CASSYRGLAKNIQYF; CDR3nt: TGTGCCAGCAGTTACAGGGGGTTAGCCAAAAACATTCAGTACTTC; v_gene: TRBV6-5; abundance: -; j_gene: TRBJ2-4; d_gene: -
CDR3aa: CASSPPTSGRGETQYF; CDR3nt: TGTGCCAGCAGCCCCCCGACTAGCGGGAGAGGAGAGACCCAGTACTTC; v_gene: TRBV7-9; abundance: -; j_gene: TRBJ2-5; d_gene: TRBD2
CDR3aa: CASSLDGGNTEAFF; CDR3nt: TGTGCCAGCAGCTTAGACGGGGGGAACACTGAAGCTTTCTTT; v_gene: TRBV7-9; abundance: -; j_gene: TRBJ1-1; d_gene: -
CDR3aa: CASSDFSSGQGPCLFFYEQYF; CDR3nt: TGTGCCAGCAGTGACTTCTCCTCGGGACAGGGGCCTTGCCTATTCTTCTACGAGCAGTACTTC; v_gene: TRBV6-4; abundance: -; j_gene: TRBJ2-7; d_gene: TRBD1
CDR3aa: CASSFGRANANYGYTF; CDR3nt: TGTGCCAGCAGCTTTGGCAGGGCCAATGCTAACTATGGCTACACCTTC; v_gene: TRBV7-9; abundance: -; j_gene: TRBJ1-2; d_gene: -